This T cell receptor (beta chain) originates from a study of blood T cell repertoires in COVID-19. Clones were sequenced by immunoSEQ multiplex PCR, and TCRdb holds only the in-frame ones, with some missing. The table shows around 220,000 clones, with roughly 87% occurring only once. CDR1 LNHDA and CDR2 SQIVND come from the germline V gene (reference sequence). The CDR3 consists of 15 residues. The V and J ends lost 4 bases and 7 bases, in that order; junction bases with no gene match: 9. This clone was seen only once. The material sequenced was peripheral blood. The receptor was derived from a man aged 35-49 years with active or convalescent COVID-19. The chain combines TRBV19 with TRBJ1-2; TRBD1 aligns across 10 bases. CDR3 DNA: TGTGCCAGTAGTACTCCGGGACAGGGGTTCTCTGGCTACACCTTC. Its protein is CASSTPGQGFSGYTF.